The rows below give T cell receptor beta chains drawn from one sample of a study of blood T cell repertoires in COVID-19. Using immunoSEQ multiplex PCR, the repertoire was profiled, and TCRdb retains in-frame clones only, with some absent. Of roughly 130,000 clones listed, over 75% were seen once; the top ten hold approximately 5%. Sequencing used peripheral blood. The source of these receptors is a woman aged 65 to 85 with acute or convalescent COVID-19. The CDR3 runs from the conserved cysteine through the conserved F or W. D genes are given only for firm matches. Some rows mark clone size as missing; the rest say once, few, many or name a class of expanded clone.

v_call: TRBV2
d_call: NA
clone_size: NA
j_call: TRBJ1-2
cdr3_aa: CASSEGGRIDYGYTF
cdr3_nt: TGTGCCAGCAGTGAAGGGGGCCGAATAGACTATGGCTACACCTTC

v_call: TRBV6-1
d_call: TRBD2
clone_size: NA
j_call: TRBJ2-3
cdr3_aa: CASSGPSSGGPNTQYF
cdr3_nt: TGTGCCAGCAGTGGTCCCTCGTCGGGGGGGCCGAATACGCAGTATTTT

v_call: TRBV6-5
d_call: NA
clone_size: NA
j_call: TRBJ1-5
cdr3_aa: CASSLHTRNQPQHF
cdr3_nt: TGTGCCAGCAGTCTTCACACCCGCAATCAGCCCCAGCATTTT

v_call: TRBV11-2
d_call: TRBD1
clone_size: NA
j_call: TRBJ2-5
cdr3_aa: CASSLGGSGTGRETQYF
cdr3_nt: TGTGCCAGCAGCTTAGGCGGTTCCGGGACAGGGAGGGAGACCCAGTACTTC

v_call: TRBV6-5
d_call: NA
clone_size: once
j_call: TRBJ2-1
cdr3_aa: CASSPAVQHNEQFF
cdr3_nt: TGTGCCAGCAGCCCCGCGGTGCAGCACAATGAGCAGTTCTTC

v_call: TRBV15
d_call: NA
clone_size: NA
j_call: TRBJ2-5
cdr3_aa: CATSRGGVQETQYF
cdr3_nt: TGTGCCACCAGCAGAGGGGGGGTTCAAGAGACCCAGTACTTC

v_call: TRBV7-2
d_call: TRBD1
clone_size: NA
j_call: TRBJ1-4
cdr3_aa: CASKAGTVNEKLFF
cdr3_nt: TGTGCCAGCAAAGCCGGGACAGTAAATGAAAAACTGTTTTTT

v_call: TRBV9
d_call: NA
clone_size: NA
j_call: TRBJ1-2
cdr3_aa: CASSPGSRHGYTF
cdr3_nt: TGTGCCAGCAGCCCAGGGTCTCGGCACGGCTACACCTTC

v_call: TRBV6-5
d_call: TRBD1
clone_size: few
j_call: TRBJ1-5
cdr3_aa: CASKRTGALNQPQHF
cdr3_nt: TGTGCCAGCAAGAGGACAGGGGCCCTCAATCAGCCCCAGCATTTT

v_call: TRBV15
d_call: TRBD1
clone_size: NA
j_call: TRBJ2-3
cdr3_aa: CATSGGTGVWTDTQYF
cdr3_nt: TGTGCCACCAGTGGCGGGACAGGGGTCTGGACAGATACGCAGTATTTT

v_call: TRBV7-2
d_call: TRBD1
clone_size: NA
j_call: TRBJ2-7
cdr3_aa: CASSLEGTGVTYEQYF
cdr3_nt: TGTGCCAGCAGCTTAGAGGGGACAGGTGTCACCTACGAGCAGTACTTC

v_call: TRBV27
d_call: TRBD1
clone_size: many
j_call: TRBJ1-3
cdr3_aa: CASRGMGQGAGNTIYF
cdr3_nt: TGTGCCAGCAGGGGGATGGGACAGGGGGCTGGAAACACCATATATTTT

v_call: TRBV30
d_call: NA
clone_size: few
j_call: TRBJ1-5
cdr3_aa: CAWSNKMTGIRQPQHF
cdr3_nt: TGTGCCTGGAGCAACAAGATGACAGGAATCAGGCAGCCCCAGCATTTT

v_call: TRBV7-3
d_call: NA
clone_size: NA
j_call: TRBJ1-2
cdr3_aa: CASSGRSGGYTF
cdr3_nt: TGTGCCAGCAGCGGTCGATCAGGGGGCTACACCTTC

v_call: TRBV19
d_call: TRBD2
clone_size: NA
j_call: TRBJ2-7
cdr3_aa: CASSIGLGGGTLEQYF
cdr3_nt: TGTGCCAGTAGTATCGGACTCGGCGGGGGTACGCTTGAGCAGTACTTC

v_call: TRBV5-1
d_call: NA
clone_size: NA
j_call: TRBJ2-3
cdr3_aa: CASSSPGRSDTQYF
cdr3_nt: TGCGCCAGCAGCTCCCCTGGCAGGTCAGATACGCAGTATTTT

v_call: TRBV6-1
d_call: NA
clone_size: NA
j_call: TRBJ1-6
cdr3_aa: CASSESQGMLQNSSPLHF
cdr3_nt: TGTGCCAGCAGTGAATCCCAGGGAATGCTCCAAAATAGTTCACCCCTCCACTTT

v_call: TRBV6-6
d_call: NA
clone_size: NA
j_call: TRBJ2-3
cdr3_aa: CASSSARRRTDTQYF
cdr3_nt: TGTGCCAGCAGTTCAGCGAGACGACGCACAGATACGCAGTATTTT

v_call: TRBV4-2
d_call: NA
clone_size: NA
j_call: TRBJ2-5
cdr3_aa: CASSQEAGQETQYF
cdr3_nt: TGTGCCAGCAGCCAAGAAGCTGGCCAAGAGACCCAGTACTTC

v_call: TRBV14
d_call: NA
clone_size: NA
j_call: TRBJ2-2
cdr3_aa: CASSQQDWTGELFF
cdr3_nt: TGTGCCAGCAGCCAGCAGGATTGGACCGGGGAGCTGTTTTTT

v_call: TRBV5-4
d_call: NA
clone_size: NA
j_call: TRBJ1-1
cdr3_aa: CASSLAGLGTEAFF
cdr3_nt: TGTGCCAGCAGCTTGGCAGGGTTAGGCACTGAAGCTTTCTTT

v_call: TRBV4-1
d_call: TRBD2
clone_size: NA
j_call: TRBJ2-5
cdr3_aa: CASSRSGGGGETQYF
cdr3_nt: TGCGCCAGCAGCCGCAGCGGGGGCGGTGGAGAGACCCAGTACTTC

v_call: TRBV18
d_call: TRBD1
clone_size: NA
j_call: TRBJ2-2
cdr3_aa: CASSLQGQGLTGELFF
cdr3_nt: TGTGCCAGCTCCCTACAGGGACAGGGCCTCACCGGGGAGCTGTTTTTT

v_call: TRBV6-5
d_call: NA
clone_size: NA
j_call: TRBJ1-4
cdr3_aa: CASRTLRGLNEKLFF
cdr3_nt: TGTGCCAGCAGAACCCTGAGGGGGTTAAATGAAAAACTGTTTTTT

v_call: TRBV7-9
d_call: NA
clone_size: NA
j_call: TRBJ2-1
cdr3_aa: CASSSGVSGLDEQFF
cdr3_nt: TGTGCCAGCAGCTCGGGAGTTTCGGGGCTCGATGAGCAGTTCTTC

v_call: TRBV6-5
d_call: TRBD1
clone_size: NA
j_call: TRBJ1-2
cdr3_aa: CASSYSFGQARGYTF
cdr3_nt: TGTGCCAGCAGTTACTCATTCGGACAGGCTAGAGGCTACACCTTC

v_call: TRBV12-3/TRBV12-4
d_call: TRBD1
clone_size: NA
j_call: TRBJ1-1
cdr3_aa: CASSSRTGRAFF
cdr3_nt: TGTGCCAGCAGCTCGAGGACAGGGCGAGCTTTCTTT

v_call: TRBV6-2/TRBV6-3
d_call: TRBD1
clone_size: NA
j_call: TRBJ1-2
cdr3_aa: CASSPDDRGRRAGGYTF
cdr3_nt: TGTGCCAGCAGTCCGGACGACAGGGGTAGGAGGGCTGGGGGCTACACCTTC